This TCR beta chain was sequenced for a study of blood T cell repertoires in COVID-19. The assay was immunoSEQ multiplex PCR, and TCRdb's table has in-frame clones only and misses some. This sample has approximately 200,000 clones, with 75% to 90% found just once. This CDR3 contains 13 residues. From germline, CDR1 is MNHEY and CDR2 SMNVEV (reference sequence). Trimming left V 5 bases short and J 3 bases short, with 11 bases between. What was sequenced was PBMCs or T cells enriched from blood (not recorded which). The clonotype was recovered from a woman aged 25 to 39 who had recovered from COVID-19. The chain carries TRBV27 and TRBJ2-7; D uncertain. CDR3 bases: TGTGCCAGCAGTCAATTCAACGGCTACGAGCAGTACTTC. Protein product: CASSQFNGYEQYF.